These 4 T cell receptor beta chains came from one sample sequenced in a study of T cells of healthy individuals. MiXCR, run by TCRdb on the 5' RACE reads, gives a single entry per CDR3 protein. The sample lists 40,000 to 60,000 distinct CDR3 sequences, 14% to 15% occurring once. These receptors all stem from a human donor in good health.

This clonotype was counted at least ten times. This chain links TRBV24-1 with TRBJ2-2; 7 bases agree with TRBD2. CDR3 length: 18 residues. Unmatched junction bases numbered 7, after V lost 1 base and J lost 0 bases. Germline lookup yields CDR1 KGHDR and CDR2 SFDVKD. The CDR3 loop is CATSDFLRGGPNTGELFF. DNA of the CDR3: TGTGCCACCAGTGATTTCCTCCGGGGAGGGCCGAACACCGGGGAGCTGTTTTTT.

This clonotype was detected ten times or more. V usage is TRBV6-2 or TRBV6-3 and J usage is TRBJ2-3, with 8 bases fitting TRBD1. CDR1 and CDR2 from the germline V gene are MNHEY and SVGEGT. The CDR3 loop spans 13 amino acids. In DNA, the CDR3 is TGTGCGGCCGGGACAGGCACCTCCGATACGCAGTATTTT. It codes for CAAGTGTSDTQYF.

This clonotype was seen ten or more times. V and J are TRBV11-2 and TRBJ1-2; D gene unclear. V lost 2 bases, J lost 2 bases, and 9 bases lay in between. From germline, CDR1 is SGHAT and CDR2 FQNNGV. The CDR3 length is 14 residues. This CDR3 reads CASSLTRTNYGYTF. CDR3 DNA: TGTGCCAGCAGCTTAACGAGGACGAACTATGGCTACACCTTC.

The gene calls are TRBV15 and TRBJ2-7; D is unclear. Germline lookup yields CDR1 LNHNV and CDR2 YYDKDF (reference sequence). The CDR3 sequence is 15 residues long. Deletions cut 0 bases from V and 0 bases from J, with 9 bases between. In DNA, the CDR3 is TGTGCCACCAGCAGAGATCGTGAAGCCTCCTACGAGCAGTACTTC. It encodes CATSRDREASYEQYF.